The source of this T cell receptor beta chain is a study of T-cell reconstitution after alpha-beta-depleted transplantation in children. CDR3 length: 17 amino acids. V was clipped by 5 bases and J by 1 base, with 18 bases between them. Germline assignment: CDR1 DFQATT and CDR2 SNEGSKA (reference sequence). Unique molecular identifiers were incorporated when the TCRbeta library was constructed. Via MiXCR, TCRdb re-called the PCR reads, giving one row per CDR3 protein. Of about 310,000 distinct CDR3 sequences listed, 23% are singletons. V usage is TRBV20-1 and J usage is TRBJ2-6, with no clear D. Sample: PBMCs, mostly from graft donor cells, taken 180 days after TCRalphabeta/CD19-depleted stem cell transplant. The TCR was taken from a male patient younger than 18 who had a stem cell transplant for acute lymphoblastic leukemia, so the T cells may come from the graft donor. Written as DNA, the CDR3 is TGCAGTGCTCCCTTATGGAAGTCGGTATCTGGGGCCAACGTCCTGACTTTC. This codes for CSAPLWKSVSGANVLTF.